This entry lists 2 T cell receptor beta chains sequenced from one sample in a study of persistence of HIV-infected CD4 T cells. The immunoSEQ assay was version 4, run in survey mode. The data were produced by immunoSEQ multiplex PCR, yet TCRdb's version contains in-frame clones alone and is incomplete. The sample has about 36,000 clones; about 84% are singletons. An overlapping HIV-1 Gag peptide pool stimulated these cells at 1 ug/peptide/mL. CD40L/CD69 double-negative CD45RO-high memory CD4+ T cells were collected. These receptors are not linked to any known antigen. Specimen: cultured CD4+ T cells from PBMCs, collected from a patient who received antiretroviral therapy. The receptors come from an adult with HIV. The donor label of this sample is uncertain.

The rearrangement joins TRBV5-4 to TRBJ1-6, with 8 bases aligning to TRBD1. Germline V gene sequence: CDR1 SGHNT, CDR2 YYREEE (reference sequence). The CDR3 is 15 residues long. The V gene end was trimmed by 6 bases and the J gene end by 6 bases; junction bases not matched to a gene: 8. CDR3 protein: CASTGTQGANSPLHF. As DNA, the CDR3 is TGTGCCAGCACCGGGACTCAGGGGGCTAATTCACCCCTCCACTTT.

This sequence joins TRBV5-1 and TRBJ2-2; TRBD1 might be the D (6 bases). Germline V gene lookup returns CDR1 SGHRS and CDR2 YFSETQ. This CDR3 is built from 14 residues. Trimming left V 6 bases short and J 1 base short, with 10 bases between. The CDR3 loop is CASNRVVNTGELFF. CDR3 DNA sequence: TGCGCCAGCAACAGGGTAGTGAACACCGGGGAGCTGTTTTTT.